This TCR beta chain was identified in a study of regulatory T cells in long-lasting Graves disease. This clonotype turned up a few times. The target antigen is unknown. Germline CDR1 LNHDA, CDR2 SQIVND (reference sequence). The CDR3 contains 13 residues. V lost 3 bases and J lost 5, with 11 bases in between. Whole-study findings and limits: Newly diagnosed patients had higher TCR diversity than persistent Graves' patients did. Favoring TRBV28, TRBJ1-2 and TRBJ2-5 was a feature seen in persistent disease.

Arm-PCR with iRepertoire HTBI primers amplified the CDR3 regions for these TCR beta libraries. One entry per CDR3 protein, called by TCRdb with MiXCR from the multiplex PCR reads. The sample lists about 210,000 distinct CDR3 sequences, roughly a fifth occurring once. Time point in this sample: newly diagnosed GD, antithyroid drugs for less than 3 months. After RNA was extracted from PBMCs, the TCR library was made from it. In addition, the sample was reused for a study of T cells in Graves' hyperthyroidism and ophthalmopathy.

The receptor's source is a woman aged 25 to 39 with Graves disease. The V call is TRBV19, the J call TRBJ2-7, with a weak D call TRBD2 (6 bases). Sequencing used peripheral blood mononuclear cells (PBMCs), obtained at new diagnosis, from a patient treated with antithyroid drugs. The CDR3 region has the DNA TGTGCCAGTAGTATCCGACGGGAGCACGAGCAGTACTTC. This sequence encodes CASSIRREHEQYF.